The clone carrying this TCR beta chain occurred a few times. Its cognate antigen is unknown. In TCRdb, the RT-PCR reads were re-called with MiXCR into one record per CDR3 protein. The sample has hundreds of thousands of distinct CDR3 sequences; about 18% are singletons. The record originates from a study of response to subunit inactivated influenza vaccine. Broader study findings: The authors offered the suggestion that each seasonal influenza vaccination recruits few new T cells.

This CDR3 has 13 residues. V was clipped by 6 bases and J by 7 bases; unmatched bases: 6. Germline V gene sequence: CDR1 DFQATT, CDR2 SNEGSKA (reference sequence). The sample here was PBMCs from blood, taken roughly 5 days after vaccination. The receptor's source is a man aged 45-65 years who received an inactivated influenza vaccine. The rearrangement joins TRBV20-1 to TRBJ2-7; 13 nucleotides line up with TRBD2. The CDR3, as DNA: TGCAGTGCCCAGAAGACTAGCGGGGGGGAGCAGTACTTC. This sequence encodes CSAQKTSGGEQYF.